This TCR beta chain derives from a study of T-cell memory formation after mild COVID-19. Regarding the study as a whole: Some clones that responded were present in memory (sampled pre-infection), which suggests cross-reactive memory joined.

CDR1 SGHRS and CDR2 YFSETQ come from the germline V gene. V lost 0 bases and J 3 bases, leaving 13 bases between the germline ends. The length of the CDR3 is 16 residues. TCRdb used MiXCR to reprocess the 5' RACE reads, holding one entry per CDR3 protein. Here the sample spans approximately 88,000 distinct CDR3 sequences, approximately 23% being singletons. Comments on this clonotype: Antigen: not known.

The genes are TRBV5-1 and TRBJ2-4, with D tentatively TRBD2 (6 bases). Sequenced sample: PBMCs or a T cell subset sorted from them (not recorded which). This TCR was sampled from a man aged 18 to 29 who had mild COVID-19 (a few samples of this study predate the infection). Cell type and time point are not known. The CDR3 reads CASSLEGRRDKNIQYF. The CDR3 DNA follows: TGCGCCAGCAGCTTGGAGGGACGGAGGGACAAAAACATTCAGTACTTC.